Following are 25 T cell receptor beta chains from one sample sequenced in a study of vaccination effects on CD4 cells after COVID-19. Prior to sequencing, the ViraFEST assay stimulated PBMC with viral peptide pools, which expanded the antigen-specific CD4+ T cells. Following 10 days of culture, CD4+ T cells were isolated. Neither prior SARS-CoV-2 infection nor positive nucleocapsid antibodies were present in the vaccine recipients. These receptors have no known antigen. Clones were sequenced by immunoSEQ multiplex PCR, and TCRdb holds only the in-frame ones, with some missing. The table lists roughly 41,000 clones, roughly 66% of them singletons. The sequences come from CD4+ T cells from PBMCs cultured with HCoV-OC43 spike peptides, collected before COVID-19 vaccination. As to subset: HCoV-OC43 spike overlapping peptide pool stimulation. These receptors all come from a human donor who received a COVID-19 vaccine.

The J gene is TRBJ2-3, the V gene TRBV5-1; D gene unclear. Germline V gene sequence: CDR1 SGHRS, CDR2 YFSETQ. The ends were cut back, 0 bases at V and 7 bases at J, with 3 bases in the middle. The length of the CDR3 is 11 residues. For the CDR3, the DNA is TGCGCCAGCAGCTTGGGATATACGCAGTATTTT. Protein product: CASSLGYTQYF.

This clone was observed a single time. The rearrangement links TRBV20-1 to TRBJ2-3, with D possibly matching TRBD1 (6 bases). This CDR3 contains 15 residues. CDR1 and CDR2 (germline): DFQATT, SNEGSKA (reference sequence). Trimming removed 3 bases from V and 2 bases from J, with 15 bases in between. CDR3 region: CSASRGHDYTDTQYF. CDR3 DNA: TGCAGTGCTAGTAGGGGACACGATTACACAGATACGCAGTATTTT.

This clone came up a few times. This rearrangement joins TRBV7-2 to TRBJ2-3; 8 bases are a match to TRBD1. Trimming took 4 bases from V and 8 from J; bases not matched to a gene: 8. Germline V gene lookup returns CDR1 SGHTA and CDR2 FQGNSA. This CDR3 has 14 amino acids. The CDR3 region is CASSSIHTGGTQYF. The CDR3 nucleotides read TGTGCCAGCAGCTCGATCCACACAGGGGGTACGCAGTATTTT.

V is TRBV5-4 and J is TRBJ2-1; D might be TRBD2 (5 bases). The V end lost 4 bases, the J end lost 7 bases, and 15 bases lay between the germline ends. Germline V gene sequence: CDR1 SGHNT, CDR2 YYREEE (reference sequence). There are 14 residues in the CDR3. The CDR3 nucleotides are TGTGCCAGCAGCCCCCCTAGTCCGGGAAATGAGCAGTTCTTC. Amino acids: CASSPPSPGNEQFF.

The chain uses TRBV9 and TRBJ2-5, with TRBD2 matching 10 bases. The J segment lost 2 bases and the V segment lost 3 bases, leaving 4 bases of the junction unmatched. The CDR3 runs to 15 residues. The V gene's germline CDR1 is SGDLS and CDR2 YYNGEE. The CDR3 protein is CASSASSGGQETQYF. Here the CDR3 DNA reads TGTGCCAGCAGCGCGTCTAGCGGGGGACAAGAGACCCAGTACTTC.

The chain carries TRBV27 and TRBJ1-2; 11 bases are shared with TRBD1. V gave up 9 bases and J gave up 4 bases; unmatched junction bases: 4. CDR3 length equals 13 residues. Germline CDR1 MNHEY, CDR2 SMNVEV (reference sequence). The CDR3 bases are TGTGCCAGTGGACAGGGGGCCTCCTATGGCTACACCTTC. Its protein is CASGQGASYGYTF.

The CDR3, as DNA: TGTGCCAGCAGCTCCCGACAGGGGAGACTAACTAACTATGGCTACACCTTC. Translating it yields CASSSRQGRLTNYGYTF. V and J are TRBV7-9 and TRBJ1-2, with 8 bases aligning to TRBD1. V was pared by 4 bases and J by 0 bases, with 10 bases of the junction left unmatched. Germline CDR1 and CDR2: SEHNR and FQNEAQ (reference sequence). The CDR3 covers 17 residues.

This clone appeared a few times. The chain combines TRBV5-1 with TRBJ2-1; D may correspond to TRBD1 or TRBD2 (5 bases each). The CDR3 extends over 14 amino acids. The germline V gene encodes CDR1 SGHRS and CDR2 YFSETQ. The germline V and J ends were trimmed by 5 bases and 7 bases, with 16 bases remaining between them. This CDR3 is CASRRTGQTNEQFF. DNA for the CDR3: TGCGCCAGCAGGCGTACGGGGCAGACGAATGAGCAGTTCTTC.

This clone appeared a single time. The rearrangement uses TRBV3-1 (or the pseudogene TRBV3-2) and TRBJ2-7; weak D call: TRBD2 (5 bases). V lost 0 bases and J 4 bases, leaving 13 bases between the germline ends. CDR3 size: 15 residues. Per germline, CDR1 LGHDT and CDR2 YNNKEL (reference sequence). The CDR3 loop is CASSQESGTLYEQYF. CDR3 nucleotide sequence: TGTGCCAGCAGCCAAGAAAGCGGCACACTTTACGAGCAGTACTTC.

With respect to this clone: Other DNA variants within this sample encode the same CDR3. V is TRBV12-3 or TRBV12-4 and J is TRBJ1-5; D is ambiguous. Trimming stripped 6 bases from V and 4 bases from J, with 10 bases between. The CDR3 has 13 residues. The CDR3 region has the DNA TGTGCCAGCAGGAGGACCGGGAATCAGCCCCAGCATTTT. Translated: CASRRTGNQPQHF.

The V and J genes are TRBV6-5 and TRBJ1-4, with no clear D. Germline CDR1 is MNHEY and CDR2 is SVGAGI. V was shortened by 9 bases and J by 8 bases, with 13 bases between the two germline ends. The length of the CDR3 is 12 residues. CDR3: CASKVLGEKLFF. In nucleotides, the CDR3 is TGTGCCAGTAAGGTTCTAGGGGAAAAACTGTTTTTT.

The CDR3 here is CASSLEGFNEQFF. The CDR3 bases are TGCGCCAGCAGCTTGGAGGGATTCAATGAGCAGTTCTTC. This chain connects TRBV5-1 to TRBJ2-1; unclear D gene. CDR1 is SGHRS, CDR2 YFSETQ, per germline. Trimming took 0 bases from V and 6 from J, leaving 7 bases between them. The CDR3 consists of 13 residues.

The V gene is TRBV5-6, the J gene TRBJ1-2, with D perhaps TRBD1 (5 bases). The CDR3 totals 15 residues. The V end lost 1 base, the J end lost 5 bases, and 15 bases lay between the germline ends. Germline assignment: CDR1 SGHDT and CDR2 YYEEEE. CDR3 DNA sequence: TGTGCCAGCAGCTTGAGGGGTGGGCCGTGGTATGGCTACACCTTC. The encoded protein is CASSLRGGPWYGYTF.

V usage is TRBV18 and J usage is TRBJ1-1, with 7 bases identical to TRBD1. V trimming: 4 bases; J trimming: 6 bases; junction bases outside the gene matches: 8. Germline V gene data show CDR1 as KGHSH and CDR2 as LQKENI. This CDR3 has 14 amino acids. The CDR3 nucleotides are TGTGCCAGCTCACTTAGACAGGGCCAGGCTGAAGCTTTCTTT. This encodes CASSLRQGQAEAFF.

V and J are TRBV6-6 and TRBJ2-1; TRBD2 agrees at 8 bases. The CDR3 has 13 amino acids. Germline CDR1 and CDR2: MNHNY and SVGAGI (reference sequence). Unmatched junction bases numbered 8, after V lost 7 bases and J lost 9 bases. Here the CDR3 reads CASTASGSGEQFF. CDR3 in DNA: TGTGCCAGCACGGCCAGCGGGAGTGGTGAGCAGTTCTTC.

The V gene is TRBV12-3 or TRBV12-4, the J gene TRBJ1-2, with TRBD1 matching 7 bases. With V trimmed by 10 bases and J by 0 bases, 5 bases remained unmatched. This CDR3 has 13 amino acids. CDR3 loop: CATTGASNYGYTF. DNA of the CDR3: TGTGCCACCACAGGGGCCTCTAACTATGGCTACACCTTC.

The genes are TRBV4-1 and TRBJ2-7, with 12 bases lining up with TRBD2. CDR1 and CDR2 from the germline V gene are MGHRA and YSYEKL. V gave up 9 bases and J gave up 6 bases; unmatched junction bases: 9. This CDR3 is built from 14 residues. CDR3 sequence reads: CASGPLAGGTEQYF. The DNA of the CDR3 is TGCGCCAGTGGACCCCTAGCGGGAGGGACCGAGCAGTACTTC.

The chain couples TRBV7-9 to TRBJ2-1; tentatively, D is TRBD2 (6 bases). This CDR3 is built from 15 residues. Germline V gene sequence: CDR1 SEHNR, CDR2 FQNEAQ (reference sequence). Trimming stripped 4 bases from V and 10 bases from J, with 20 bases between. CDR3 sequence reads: CASSSSGTHSPEQFF. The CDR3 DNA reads TGTGCCAGCAGCTCCTCCGGGACTCATTCCCCGGAGCAGTTCTTC.

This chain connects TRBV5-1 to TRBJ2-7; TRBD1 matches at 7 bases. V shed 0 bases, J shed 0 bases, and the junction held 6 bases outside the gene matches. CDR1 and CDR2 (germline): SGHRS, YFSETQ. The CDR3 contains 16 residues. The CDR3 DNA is TGCGCCAGCAGCTTGGCCCCAGGGGGTTACTCCTACGAGCAGTACTTC. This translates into CASSLAPGGYSYEQYF.

The DNA for the CDR3 is TGTGCCAGCAGGTCGGGGACAGGGAACTACGAGCAGTACTTC. It yields the protein CASRSGTGNYEQYF. V and J are TRBV27 and TRBJ2-7, with 9 bases aligning to TRBD1. The CDR3 spans 14 residues. Germline CDR1 MNHEY, CDR2 SMNVEV (reference sequence). J gave up 3 bases and V 6 bases, and 6 bases lay outside the gene matches.

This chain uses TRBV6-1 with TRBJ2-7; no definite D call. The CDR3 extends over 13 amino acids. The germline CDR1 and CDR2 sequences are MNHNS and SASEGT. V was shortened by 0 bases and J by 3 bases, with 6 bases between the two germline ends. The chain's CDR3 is CASSEAIVYEQYF. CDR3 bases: TGTGCCAGCAGTGAAGCCATCGTCTACGAGCAGTACTTC.

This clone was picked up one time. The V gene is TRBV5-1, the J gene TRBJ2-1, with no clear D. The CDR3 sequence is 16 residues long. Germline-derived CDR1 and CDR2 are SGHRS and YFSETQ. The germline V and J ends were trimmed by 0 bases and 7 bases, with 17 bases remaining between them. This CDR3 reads CASSLVRLVVGNEQFF. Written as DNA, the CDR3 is TGCGCCAGCAGCTTGGTTAGGCTAGTGGTAGGAAATGAGCAGTTCTTC.

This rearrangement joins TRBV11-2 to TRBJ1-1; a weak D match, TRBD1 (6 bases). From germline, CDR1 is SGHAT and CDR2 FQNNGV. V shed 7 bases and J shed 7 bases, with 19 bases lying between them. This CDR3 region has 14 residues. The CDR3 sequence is CASTTLTQGREAFF. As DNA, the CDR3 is TGTGCCAGCACCACCCTAACACAGGGCCGTGAAGCTTTCTTT.

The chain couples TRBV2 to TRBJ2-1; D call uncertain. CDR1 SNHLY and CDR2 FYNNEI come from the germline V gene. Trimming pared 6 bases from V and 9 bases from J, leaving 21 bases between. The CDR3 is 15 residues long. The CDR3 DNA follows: TGTGCCAGCAGCCCCTCTAGATCGGTTGGGGTTGAGCAGTTCTTC. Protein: CASSPSRSVGVEQFF. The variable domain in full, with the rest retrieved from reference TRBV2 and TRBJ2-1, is EPEVTQTPSHQVTQMGQEVILRCVPISNHLYFYWYRQILGQKVEFLVSFYNNEISEKSEIFDDQFSVERPDGSNFTLKIRSTKLEDSAMYFCASSPSRSVGVEQFFGPGTRLTVL.

The CDR3 here is CSVEDRDQPQHF. In nucleotides, the CDR3 is TGCAGCGTTGAAGATCGGGATCAGCCCCAGCATTTT. This sequence joins TRBV29-1 and TRBJ1-5; D gene uncertain. CDR3 length: 12 amino acids. The germline gives CDR1 SQVTM, CDR2 ANQGSEA. The V end lost 0 bases, the J end lost 5 bases, and 5 bases lay between the germline ends.